This T cell receptor beta chain emerged from a study of blood T cell repertoires in COVID-19. Study overall: Donors in the United States, Italy and Spain gave samples during acute or convalescent COVID-19. Sample material is recorded as cDNA or gDNA derived from T cells, B-cell-depleted T cells, or PBMCs.

V trimming: 4 bases; J trimming: 4 bases; junction bases outside the gene matches: 21. CDR3 length equals 20 residues. CDR1 and CDR2 (germline): LGHNA, YSLEER. As handled by the study authors: Estimation of nucleated cell counts was performed using reference gene primer amplification. The data were produced by immunoSEQ multiplex PCR, yet TCRdb's version contains in-frame clones alone and is incomplete. Clone size and V and J calls were adopted from that table, with D and trimming inferred from the DNA. Of approximately 34,000 clones listed, around 86% are singletons. The chain uses TRBV4-3 and TRBJ2-3, with TRBD2 identical over 9 bases. The TCR was taken from a man in his 60s with active COVID-19. Sequenced sample: peripheral blood. CDR3 loop: CASSPGDFGGGASWADTQYF. The CDR3 DNA is TGCGCCAGCAGCCCCGGGGATTTTGGCGGGGGGGCCTCTTGGGCAGATACGCAGTATTTT.